One sample yielded the 15 T cell receptor beta chains listed below, sequenced in a study of CD8 T cells in Susac syndrome. After extraction with the RNeasy kit, 0.5 to 1 ug of the RNA was reverse transcribed using random hexamers. Each CDR3 protein gets one entry after TCRdb re-called the immunoSEQ multiplex PCR reads with MiXCR. The sample lists 400,000 to 550,000 distinct CDR3 sequences; 85% to 90% were seen once. Sequenced input: CD8+ T cells from PBMCs. These receptors all stem from a human donor with multiple sclerosis.

In DNA, the CDR3 is TGTGCCACCGGGGGGGCGCCGGGGGAAGATACGCAGTATTTT. Translating gives CATGGAPGEDTQYF. The chain links TRBV24-1 to TRBJ2-3, with a possible D match to TRBD2 (7 bases). Deletions cut 9 bases from V and 5 bases from J, with 17 bases between. CDR3 length equals 14 residues. The V gene's germline CDR1 is KGHDR and CDR2 SFDVKD.

The chain recombines TRBV19 with TRBJ1-4; D is possibly TRBD1 (5 bases). V shed 6 bases and J shed 4 bases, with 15 bases lying between them. The CDR3 is 15 residues long. The germline V gene encodes CDR1 LNHDA and CDR2 SQIVND (reference sequence). Written as DNA, the CDR3 is TGTGCCAGTAGCTCCACACAGGCAGTTAATGAAAAACTGTTTTTT. It specifies CASSSTQAVNEKLFF.

This clonotype has just one count. The chain combines TRBV5-5 with TRBJ2-1; TRBD2 agrees at 13 bases. The J segment lost 3 bases and the V segment lost 3 bases, leaving 3 bases of the junction unmatched. This CDR3 is built from 16 residues. CDR1 is SGHKS and CDR2 is YYEKEE in the germline V gene (reference sequence). The CDR3 coding sequence is TGTGCCAGCAGCTGGGGACTAGCGGGATTCTACAATGAGCAGTTCTTC. It codes for CASSWGLAGFYNEQFF.

The chain joins TRBV5-6 to TRBJ1-4; D unclear. Trimming removed 1 base from V and 6 bases from J, with 25 bases in between. Germline CDR1 reads SGHDT; CDR2 reads YYEEEE. This CDR3 is built from 19 residues. CDR3 in DNA: TGTGCCAGCAGCTTGTTTGTTGATCTAAGGCGGAGGTACCATGAAAAACTGTTTTTT. Amino acid sequence: CASSLFVDLRRRYHEKLFF.

A remark on this clonotype: The junction differs from germline at one of its ends, possibly a read error. The rearrangement links TRBV10-3 to TRBJ1-6; unclear D gene. The CDR3 is 15 residues long. Germline V gene sequence: CDR1 ENHRY, CDR2 SYGVKD. CDR3 sequence: CAISELTAPNSPLYF. CDR3 bases: TGTGCCATCAGTGAGTTGACCGCTCCTAATTCACCCCTCTACTTT.

V usage is TRBV27 and J usage is TRBJ1-1; the match to TRBD1 covers 10 bases. Germline loops: CDR1 MNHEY, CDR2 SMNVEV (reference sequence). J gave up 4 bases and V 2 bases, and 10 bases lay outside the gene matches. The CDR3 covers 17 residues. This CDR3 reads CASSLTGQGIGVTEAFF. CDR3 DNA sequence: TGTGCCAGCAGTTTAACGGGACAGGGGATAGGGGTCACTGAAGCTTTCTTT.

The chain uses TRBV11-2 and TRBJ2-6, with a weak D call TRBD2 (6 bases). V was cut by 7 bases and J by 3 bases, with 16 bases left in between. This CDR3 spans 16 amino acids. From germline, CDR1 is SGHAT and CDR2 FQNNGV. CDR3 residues: CASISPGGIGANVLTF. Written as DNA, the CDR3 is TGTGCCAGCATCTCTCCGGGCGGGATTGGGGCCAACGTCCTGACTTTC.

This chain joins TRBV12-3 or TRBV12-4 and TRBJ1-1; D call uncertain. V was shortened by 2 bases and J by 0 bases, with 7 bases between the two germline ends. The CDR3 is 14 amino acids. The CDR3 region has the DNA TGTGCCAGCAGTTTACAGGCGGTGAACACTGAAGCTTTCTTT. Protein product: CASSLQAVNTEAFF.

This clonotype was found once. This rearrangement joins TRBV10-3 to TRBJ1-3, with TRBD1 as a possible D gene (5 bases). Germline V gene sequence: CDR1 ENHRY, CDR2 SYGVKD. Trimming stripped 3 bases from V and 0 bases from J, with 9 bases between. The CDR3 has 15 amino acids. CDR3 coding DNA: TGTGCCATCAGTGAAGGGGAAAGCTCTGGAAACACCATATATTTT. Translating it yields CAISEGESSGNTIYF.

This clonotype was seen only once. CDR3 loop: CASRDLLPPHNEQFF. CDR3 bases: TGTGCCAGTAGGGACCTTCTACCCCCACACAATGAGCAGTTCTTC. The rearrangement uses TRBV19 and TRBJ2-1; no reliable D call. Trimming stripped 6 bases from V and 5 bases from J, with 17 bases between. This CDR3 region has 15 residues. Germline CDR1 and CDR2: LNHDA and SQIVND (reference sequence).

This chain uses TRBV2 with TRBJ2-2; 8 bases are a match to TRBD2. Germline V CDR1 and CDR2: SNHLY, FYNNEI. Losses at the gene ends were 4 bases for V and 4 bases for J; bases not matched to a gene: 11. The CDR3 sequence is 17 residues long. CDR3: CASSARGSGVATGELFF. CDR3 nucleotides: TGTGCCAGCAGTGCGCGGGGTAGCGGGGTTGCCACCGGGGAGCTGTTTTTT. Looking up the rest from reference TRBV2 and TRBJ2-2 gives the full variable domain: EPEVTQTPSHQVTQMGQEVILRCVPISNHLYFYWYRQILGQKVEFLVSFYNNEISEKSEIFDDQFSVERPDGSNFTLKIRSTKLEDSAMYFCASSARGSGVATGELFFGEGSRLTVL.

This clonotype was detected only once. The genes are TRBV19 and TRBJ1-1; D unclear. CDR1 is LNHDA, CDR2 SQIVND, per germline (reference sequence). The V and J ends lost 7 bases and 7 bases respectively, with 19 bases between them. The CDR3 has 14 residues. CDR3 amino acids: CASNSASDTGEAFF. The CDR3 DNA reads as TGTGCCAGTAATAGCGCTTCCGATACTGGTGAAGCTTTCTTT.

This clonotype was counted once. The V call is TRBV30, the J call TRBJ1-2; D is ambiguous. In germline, CDR1 is GTSNPN, CDR2 SVGIG (reference sequence). The V and J ends lost 7 bases and 1 base respectively, with 7 bases between them. CDR3 length: 11 residues. The CDR3 sequence: CALDDNYGYTF. In nucleotides, the CDR3 is TGTGCCTTGGACGATAACTATGGCTACACCTTC.

The chain recombines TRBV7-2 with TRBJ1-2; possible D gene TRBD1, 5 bases. In germline, CDR1 is SGHTA, CDR2 FQGNSA. The V end was cut by 1 base, the J end by 4 bases, with 13 bases between. The CDR3 has 15 residues. The CDR3 region has the DNA TGTGCCAGCAGCTTAGTTACCGGGACCGTCTATGGCTACACCTTC. This sequence encodes CASSLVTGTVYGYTF.

V usage is TRBV10-2 and J usage is TRBJ2-3; perhaps TRBD1 as D (5 bases). The CDR3 consists of 14 residues. V shed 0 bases and J shed 1 base, with 5 bases lying between them. CDR1 WSHSY and CDR2 SAAADI come from the germline V gene. CDR3 nucleotides: TGCGCCAGCAGTGAGTCAGGGGGCACAGATACGCAGTATTTT. It is translated as CASSESGGTDTQYF.